This is a list of T cell receptor beta chains from one sample in a study of cytomegalovirus exposure and HLA in healthy donors. Libraries were prepared by immunoSEQ multiplex PCR; TCRdb keeps only in-frame clonotypes and omits some of them. The sample consists of 150,000 to 200,000 clones, over 60% of them appearing once. Input material: PBMCs. These receptors all come from a woman aged 45-65 years in good health and CMV-seronegative. The CDR3 runs from the conserved cysteine through the conserved F or W. A D gene is named only where the DNA matches it firmly. Only some rows state a clone size, as once, few, many or a class for expanded clones.

v_gene	abundance	d_gene	j_gene	CDR3aa	CDR3nt
TRBV7-9	NA	NA	TRBJ1-2	CASSLAAGDGYTF	TGTGCCAGCAGCTTAGCGGCAGGGGATGGCTACACCTTC
TRBV14	few	TRBD1	TRBJ1-5	CASSSGQGANQPQHF	TGTGCCAGCAGCTCAGGACAGGGGGCTAATCAGCCCCAGCATTTT
TRBV11-2	NA	NA	TRBJ2-3	CASSLGGVDTQYF	TGTGCCAGCAGCCTCGGCGGGGTGGATACGCAGTATTTT
TRBV27	NA	NA	TRBJ2-2	CASSFQGGDTGELFF	TGTGCCAGCAGTTTCCAGGGAGGAGACACCGGGGAGCTGTTTTTT
TRBV18	NA	TRBD1	TRBJ1-5	CASSPGGQGVGWPQHF	TGTGCCAGCTCACCGGGGGGACAGGGGGTAGGATGGCCCCAGCATTTT
TRBV10-3	once	NA	TRBJ2-4	CATSPTSILDIQYF	TGTGCCACCTCCCCTACTAGTATCCTGGACATTCAGTACTTC
TRBV27	NA	NA	TRBJ2-1	CASSLFGEQFF	TGTGCCAGCAGTTTATTCGGGGAGCAGTTCTTC
TRBV28	NA	NA	TRBJ1-1	CAIWGGKMNTEAFF	TGTGCCATCTGGGGGGGGAAAATGAACACTGAAGCTTTCTTT
TRBV30	NA	NA	TRBJ1-1	CAWSGFGGDTEAFF	TGTGCCTGGAGTGGCTTCGGGGGAGACACTGAAGCTTTCTTT
TRBV11-3	NA	NA	TRBJ2-5	CASSLSVAETQYF	TGTGCCAGCAGCTTATCAGTAGCTGAGACCCAGTACTTC
TRBV5-1	NA	TRBD1	TRBJ2-1	CASSSGQGSVWFF	TGCGCCAGCAGCTCCGGACAGGGGTCTGTATGGTTCTTC
TRBV12-5	NA	NA	TRBJ2-5	CASGLSGQEAQYF	TGTGCTAGTGGTTTGTCCGGACAAGAGGCCCAGTACTTC
TRBV7-6	NA	TRBD2	TRBJ2-3	CASSLVSGRGRDTQYF	TGTGCCAGCAGTTTAGTAAGCGGGAGAGGCCGAGATACGCAGTATTTT
TRBV4-3	NA	NA	TRBJ2-1	CASSQVHSSSYNEQFF	TGCGCCAGCAGCCAAGTGCACAGTAGCTCCTACAATGAGCAGTTCTTC
TRBV18	NA	NA	TRBJ1-5	CASSLRQDSNQPQHF	TGTGCCAGCTCATTGAGACAAGATAGCAATCAGCCCCAGCATTTT
TRBV21-1	NA	NA	TRBJ2-7	CASARQANSSYEQYF	TGTGCCAGCGCCAGACAGGCGAACTCAAGTTACGAGCAGTACTTC
TRBV18	few	NA	TRBJ2-3	CASSPDTQYF	TGTGCCAGCTCCCCTGATACGCAGTATTTT
TRBV5-1	NA	TRBD1	TRBJ1-1	CASSTTTGSGTEAFF	TGCGCCAGCAGCACCACGACAGGGTCTGGCACTGAAGCTTTCTTT
TRBV4-2	NA	NA	TRBJ2-1	CASSPPGFLDEQFF	TGTGCCAGCAGCCCCCCCGGGTTCTTAGATGAGCAGTTCTTC
TRBV7-2	NA	NA	TRBJ1-1	CASSPAASRDTEAFF	TGTGCCAGCAGCCCCGCCGCCAGTCGGGACACTGAAGCTTTCTTT
TRBV19	NA	TRBD2	TRBJ2-1	CASSTSSGGSYNEQFF	TGTGCCAGTAGTACTAGCAGCGGGGGGTCCTACAATGAGCAGTTCTTC
TRBV5-1	NA	NA	TRBJ2-7	CASSSEQADPSYEQYF	TGCGCCAGCAGCTCCGAACAGGCGGACCCCTCCTACGAGCAGTACTTC
TRBV5-6	NA	TRBD1	TRBJ1-3	CASSRRLQGAGNTIYF	TGTGCCAGCAGCCGCCGTTTACAGGGGGCTGGAAACACCATATATTTT
TRBV10-1	NA	NA	TRBJ2-5	CASSESGGQTQYF	TGCGCCAGCAGTGAGTCCGGAGGACAGACCCAGTACTTC
TRBV4-3	once	NA	TRBJ1-4	CASSQGSPGLNEKLFF	TGCGCCAGCAGCCAAGGTTCCCCAGGCCTTAATGAAAAACTGTTTTTT
TRBV11-2	NA	TRBD2	TRBJ2-2	CATTSGSKNTGELFF	TGTGCCACCACTAGCGGGAGCAAGAACACCGGGGAGCTGTTTTTT
TRBV6-1	NA	TRBD1	TRBJ2-1	CASSAMKGQGNEQFF	TGTGCCAGCAGTGCGATGAAGGGACAGGGGAATGAGCAGTTCTTC
TRBV11-2	NA	NA	TRBJ2-6	CASSTFGSGANVLTF	NA
TRBV21-1	NA	NA	TRBJ1-1	CASSKVGSQPNTEAFF	TGTGCCAGCAGCAAAGTTGGGTCACAGCCGAACACTGAAGCTTTCTTT
TRBV7-2	few	TRBD2	TRBJ2-3	CASSQAGVSTDTQYF	TGTGCCAGCAGCCAAGCGGGGGTTAGCACAGATACGCAGTATTTT
TRBV9	NA	TRBD2	TRBJ2-1	CASSTPGGRWSNEQFF	TGTGCCAGCAGCACGCCGGGGGGGCGATGGAGCAATGAGCAGTTCTTC
TRBV7-2	NA	NA	TRBJ2-7	CASSRTSYEQYF	TGTGCCAGCAGCCGGACAAGTTACGAGCAGTACTTC
TRBV2	NA	TRBD2	TRBJ2-1	CASSEERGLYNEQFF	TGTGCCAGTAGTGAAGAGCGGGGGCTCTACAATGAGCAGTTCTTC
TRBV28	NA	TRBD1	TRBJ2-7	CASSSYGTAIHEQYF	TGTGCCAGCAGTTCCTACGGGACAGCGATCCACGAGCAGTACTTC
TRBV11-2	NA	TRBD1	TRBJ2-3	CASSIGTGQNTDTQYF	TGTGCCAGCAGTATCGGGACAGGTCAAAACACAGATACGCAGTATTTT
TRBV4-3	few	NA	TRBJ1-3	CASSQDRRTAGNTIYF	TGCGCCAGCAGCCAAGATCGACGGACAGCTGGAAACACCATATATTTT
TRBV4-2	NA	NA	TRBJ1-3	CASSQGQGPGNTIYF	TGTGCCAGCAGCCAAGGGCAGGGTCCTGGAAACACCATATATTTT
TRBV6-5	NA	NA	TRBJ1-3	CASSYSRSGNTIYF	TGTGCCAGCAGTTATTCCAGATCTGGAAACACCATATATTTT
TRBV6-5	NA	TRBD2	TRBJ2-5	CASRTPLAGEETQYF	TGTGCCAGCAGGACCCCCCTAGCGGGCGAAGAGACCCAGTACTTC
TRBV5-1	NA	NA	TRBJ2-5	CASSPPPGQYF	TGCGCCAGCAGCCCTCCCCCCGGGCAGTACTTC
TRBV19	NA	TRBD2	TRBJ2-1	CASHLAGVYNEQFF	TGTGCCAGCCACCTAGCGGGAGTCTACAATGAGCAGTTCTTC
TRBV11-2	NA	TRBD1	TRBJ2-7	CASSLLDPGGEQYF	TGTGCCAGCAGCTTGCTAGACCCAGGGGGAGAGCAGTACTTC
TRBV27	NA	TRBD1	TRBJ2-7	CASSSSGTAYEQYF	TGTGCCAGCAGTTCCTCCGGGACAGCCTACGAGCAGTACTTC
TRBV21-1	once	NA	TRBJ1-3	CASSKAGGTYSGNTIYF	TGTGCCAGCAGCAAAGCAGGAGGGACGTACTCTGGAAACACCATATATTTT
TRBV27	NA	NA	TRBJ2-6	CASSRFVAGANVLTF	TGTGCCAGCAGTCGATTTGTAGCTGGGGCCAACGTCCTGACTTTC
TRBV29-1	NA	TRBD1	TRBJ2-1	CSIYGTANEQFF	TGCAGCATTTACGGGACAGCCAATGAGCAGTTCTTC
TRBV18	NA	NA	TRBJ1-1	CASSLRGWNTEAFF	TGTGCCAGCTCATTACGGGGGTGGAACACTGAAGCTTTCTTT
TRBV18	NA	TRBD1	TRBJ2-2	CASSKDRMQAANTGELFF	TGTGCCAGCTCAAAGGACAGGATGCAGGCCGCGAACACCGGGGAGCTGTTTTTT
TRBV7-9	NA	NA	TRBJ1-1	CSSSTVPRFGAFF	TGTTCCAGCAGCACCGTACCGCGCTTTGGAGCTTTCTTT
TRBV7-9	NA	TRBD1	TRBJ2-1	CASSLGQQAEQFF	TGTGCCAGCAGCTTGGGACAGCAGGCTGAGCAGTTCTTC
TRBV18	few	NA	TRBJ2-5	CASSPPEQSQETQYF	TGTGCCAGCTCACCACCGGAACAGTCCCAAGAGACCCAGTACTTC
TRBV11-2	NA	NA	TRBJ2-1	CASSWAPASYNEQFF	TGTGCCAGCAGCTGGGCTCCAGCCTCCTACAATGAGCAGTTCTTC